One sample yielded the 21 T cell receptor beta chains listed below, sequenced in a study of shared clonotypes between healthy human individuals. Measured with immunoSEQ multiplex PCR; TCRdb has only the in-frame clones, and not every one. The sample carries about a million clones, 70% to 85% recorded once. Source material: memory CD4+ T cells from PBMCs. Subset defined: CD45RA-negative fraction. These receptors all stem from a young man in good health. Some clones in this sample may be carry-over from other donors' samples.

This clone appeared a few times. The chain uses TRBV4-3 and TRBJ1-1; D is unresolved. Germline CDR1 LGHNA, CDR2 YSLEER. V was shortened by 3 bases and J by 5 bases, with 13 bases between the two germline ends. This CDR3 has 14 amino acids. CDR3: CASSHGLRPTEAFF. The DNA for the CDR3 is TGCGCCAGCAGCCACGGACTGCGCCCGACTGAAGCTTTCTTT.

With respect to this clone: The junction differs from germline at one of its ends, possibly a read error. This sequence joins TRBV7-2 and TRBJ2-6; possibly TRBD2 for D (7 bases). The V gene's germline CDR1 is SGHTA and CDR2 FQGNSA. The CDR3 length is 15 residues. The chain's CDR3 is CASSHGGAGANVLAF. CDR3 DNA: TGTGCCAGCAGCCATGGGGGGGCTGGGGCCAACGTCCTGGCTTTC.

J is TRBJ1-2 and V is TRBV2; 9 positions match TRBD1. The germline gives CDR1 SNHLY, CDR2 FYNNEI. The CDR3 is 16 amino acids. J gave up 4 bases and V 2 bases, and 8 bases lay outside the gene matches. The CDR3, as DNA: TGTGCCAGCAGTGAAAGGGGGACAGGGAGGGGCTATGGCTACACCTTC. This gives the protein CASSERGTGRGYGYTF.

V is TRBV19 and J is TRBJ2-1, with 7 nucleotides matching TRBD1. Germline-derived CDR1 and CDR2 are LNHDA and SQIVND (reference sequence). V trimming: 5 bases; J trimming: 9 bases; junction bases outside the gene matches: 7. This CDR3 is built from 13 residues. The CDR3 DNA follows: TGTGCCAGTAGTCTCGACAGGGTTTCTGAGCAGTTCTTC. Translation: CASSLDRVSEQFF.

Many counts were recorded for this clone. V and J are TRBV7-6 and TRBJ2-7; a possible D gene is TRBD1 (6 bases). Trimming cost V 5 bases and J 2 bases, with 16 bases left between them. Germline V gene sequence: CDR1 SGHVS, CDR2 FNYEAQ. This CDR3 contains 15 residues. CDR3 region: CASSLDTGFPYEQYF. As DNA, the CDR3 is TGTGCCAGCAGCCTCGATACAGGGTTCCCCTACGAGCAGTACTTC.

The chain is built from TRBV12-5 and TRBJ1-1; tentative D call: TRBD1 (5 bases). Germline assignment: CDR1 LGHNT and CDR2 FRNRAP. This CDR3 is built from 17 residues. The V end was cut by 1 base, the J end by 6 bases, with 21 bases between. The CDR3 region is CASGLAPDPGADPEAFF. Here the CDR3 DNA reads TGTGCTAGTGGTTTGGCCCCCGACCCCGGGGCCGACCCTGAAGCTTTCTTT.

The chain carries TRBV7-9 and TRBJ2-7; 10 bases map to TRBD1. The V gene's germline CDR1 is SEHNR and CDR2 FQNEAQ (reference sequence). The V segment lost 4 bases and the J segment 3 bases; nucleotides outside the gene matches: 3. This CDR3 contains 14 residues. The CDR3 DNA follows: TGTGCCAGCAGCTCCCGGGACAGGGGCTACGAGCAGTACTTC. It yields the protein CASSSRDRGYEQYF.

The chain combines TRBV18 with TRBJ1-2; possibly TRBD1 for D (6 bases). The CDR3 covers 13 residues. Between the trimmed V and J ends, which lost 5 bases and 2 bases, there was a span of 9 bases. Germline loops: CDR1 KGHSH, CDR2 LQKENI. CDR3 amino acids: CASSAGVNYGYTF. The CDR3 coding sequence is TGTGCCAGCTCAGCAGGGGTAAACTATGGCTACACCTTC.

V gene TRBV11-3 combines with J gene TRBJ2-7; 10 bases are shared with TRBD2. The junction had 6 bases not matched to a gene; V was cut back by 3 bases and J by 4 bases. This CDR3 is built from 15 residues. Germline V gene sequence: CDR1 SGHNT, CDR2 YENEEA. CDR3 DNA sequence: TGTGCCAGCAGCTTTGGGTCGACTAGCGGGTACGAGCAGTACTTC. As protein: CASSFGSTSGYEQYF.

Many counts were recorded for this clone. The J gene is TRBJ1-3, the V gene TRBV9; no reliable D call. Germline lookup yields CDR1 SGDLS and CDR2 YYNGEE. This CDR3 is 17 amino acids long. Trimming cost V 0 bases and J 0 bases, with 13 bases left between them. This CDR3 reads CASSVVPGGLSGNTIYF. CDR3 coding DNA: TGTGCCAGCAGCGTAGTCCCGGGCGGGCTCTCTGGAAACACCATATATTTT.

This clone has only one observation. The chain combines TRBV7-8 with TRBJ2-3; the D is unclear. Trimming removed 3 bases from V and 5 bases from J, with 15 bases in between. CDR1 and CDR2 (germline): SGHVS, FQNEAQ. The CDR3 spans 15 residues. The chain's CDR3 is CASSLARTVGDTQYF. CDR3 nucleotides: TGTGCCAGCAGCTTGGCGAGGACCGTAGGAGATACGCAGTATTTT.

CDR3 protein: CARLGETQYF. The DNA of the CDR3 is TGTGCCCGACTGGGGGAGACCCAGTACTTC. This chain links TRBV18 with TRBJ2-5; no reliable D call. V shed 11 bases and J shed 5 bases, with 9 bases lying between them. CDR1 is KGHSH, CDR2 LQKENI, per germline. The CDR3 length is 10 residues.

V gene TRBV30 combines with J gene TRBJ2-4, with 7 bases lining up with TRBD2. With 3 bases clipped from V and 6 bases from J, the junction kept 2 bases outside the gene matches. Germline CDR1 GTSNPN, CDR2 SVGIG (reference sequence). The CDR3 contains 12 residues. Written as DNA, the CDR3 is TGTGCCTGGAGCCCGGGGGGAAACATTCAGTACTTC. Translation gives CAWSPGGNIQYF.

The chain joins TRBV6-1 to TRBJ2-2; 9 nucleotides agree with TRBD1. CDR3 size: 15 residues. V lost 5 bases to trimming and J lost 4 bases; unmatched junction nucleotides: 5. Germline lookup yields CDR1 MNHNS and CDR2 SASEGT. CDR3 nucleotide sequence: TGTGCCAGCAGTTCTAGACAGGGGGGCACCGGGGAGCTGTTTTTT. Translation gives CASSSRQGGTGELFF.

The J gene is TRBJ2-7, the V gene TRBV29-1, with D possibly called TRBD1 or TRBD2 (6 bases each). The CDR3 totals 15 residues. CDR1 is SQVTM and CDR2 is ANQGSEA in the germline V gene. With 4 bases removed from V and 7 bases from J, the gap between germline ends came to 23 bases. The CDR3 nucleotides read TGCAGCGTTGGGAATAGGGGACTGGGGGCCGGGGAGCAGTACTTC. Its protein is CSVGNRGLGAGEQYF.

The V call is TRBV7-9, the J call TRBJ1-2, with a tentative D call TRBD1 (6 bases). In germline, CDR1 is SEHNR, CDR2 FQNEAQ (reference sequence). The CDR3 covers 14 residues. V shed 0 bases and J shed 6 bases, with 11 bases lying between them. The CDR3 DNA reads as TGTGCCAGCAGCTTAGCGGGGGGCCCTAATGGCTACACCTTC. It is translated as CASSLAGGPNGYTF.

The chain is built from TRBV30 and TRBJ2-7; TRBD1 might be the D (6 bases). This CDR3 contains 15 residues. Germline CDR1 and CDR2: GTSNPN and SVGIG (reference sequence). Trimming removed 0 bases from V and 1 base from J, with 13 bases in between. The DNA of the CDR3 is TGTGCCTGGAGTGTGGGGGCAGCAGGGTCCTACGAGCAGTACTTC. As protein: CAWSVGAAGSYEQYF.

The chain recombines TRBV27 with TRBJ1-5, with D perhaps TRBD1 (5 bases). CDR1 and CDR2 from the germline V gene are MNHEY and SMNVEV (reference sequence). V was trimmed by 2 bases and J by 9 bases, leaving 14 bases between them. The CDR3 covers 14 residues. The CDR3 region has the DNA TGTGCCAGCAGTTTACGGGCAGGGCGTTCGCCCCAGCATTTT. Translation gives CASSLRAGRSPQHF.

Written as DNA, the CDR3 is TGTGCCAGCAGCTACCAGAGGTTTCGGGACAGGGACTACGAGCAGTACTTC. This translates into CASSYQRFRDRDYEQYF. The V gene is TRBV7-8, the J gene TRBJ2-7; 9 bases fit TRBD1. Trimming at V came to 4 bases and at J to 3 bases, leaving 13 bases not matched to a gene. Germline CDR1 reads SGHVS; CDR2 reads FQNEAQ. The CDR3 length is 17 residues. Based on the CDR3 plus reference TRBV7-8 and TRBJ2-7, the full variable domain is GAGVSQSPRYKVAKRGQDVALRCDPISGHVSLFWYQQALGQGPEFLTYFQNEAQLDKSGLPSDRFFAERPEGSVSTLKIQRTQQEDSAVYLCASSYQRFRDRDYEQYFGPGTRLTVT.

The V and J genes are TRBV7-2 and TRBJ2-2; D possibly uses TRBD1 or TRBD2 (6 bases each). Trimming stripped 3 bases from V and 3 bases from J, with 11 bases between. The length of the CDR3 is 15 residues. Germline loops: CDR1 SGHTA, CDR2 FQGNSA. The CDR3: CASSLAGEDTGELFF. CDR3 coding DNA: TGTGCCAGCAGCTTGGCAGGGGAGGACACCGGGGAGCTGTTTTTT.

The chain carries TRBV5-1 and TRBJ2-4; D not resolved. The germline V and J ends were trimmed by 0 bases and 0 bases, with 10 bases remaining between them. Germline V gene sequence: CDR1 SGHRS, CDR2 YFSETQ. The CDR3 length is 16 residues. The CDR3 DNA follows: TGCGCCAGCAGCTTGGGGCAGCAACTAGCCAAAAACATTCAGTACTTC. Translation: CASSLGQQLAKNIQYF.